One sample yielded the 24 T cell receptor beta chains listed below, sequenced in a study of cytomegalovirus exposure and HLA in healthy donors. Amplification used 60 Vbeta primers and 13 Jbeta primers. Some clones are missing from TCRdb's copy, which holds only in-frame ones; the method was immunoSEQ multiplex PCR. The repertoire holds over 75,000 clones, with about 79% as singletons. Sequencing used PBMCs. The receptors were gathered from a female donor in good health and CMV-seronegative.

Here the CDR3 DNA reads TGTGCCATCAGTGAGTCTTCGGGCTATGGCTACACCTTC. Protein product: CAISESSGYGYTF. The rearrangement links TRBV10-3 to TRBJ1-2; D is uncertain. The CDR3 spans 13 residues. CDR1 ENHRY and CDR2 SYGVKD come from the germline V gene. V was cut by 0 bases and J by 4 bases, with 6 bases left in between.

V gene TRBV28 combines with J gene TRBJ1-4; 7 positions agree with TRBD1. CDR3 length: 14 residues. V lost 3 bases, J lost 7 bases, and 5 bases stayed unmatched. Germline CDR1 and CDR2: MDHEN and SYDVKM. CDR3 in amino acids: CASSFIGQAEKLFF. Written as DNA, the CDR3 is TGTGCCAGCAGTTTTATAGGACAGGCTGAAAAACTGTTTTTT.

This chain links TRBV6-5 with TRBJ2-3; tentatively, D is TRBD1 (6 bases). The CDR3 contains 12 residues. From germline, CDR1 is MNHEY and CDR2 SVGAGI. The V gene lost 8 bases and the J gene lost 6 bases, with 12 bases spanning the gap. The CDR3 sequence is CASGGSGDTQYF. The CDR3 DNA sequence: TGTGCCAGCGGGGGCTCGGGGGATACGCAGTATTTT.

DNA of the CDR3: TGTGCCAGCAGTGAAAGGCTCCGGGACGAGCAGTACTTC. It yields the protein CASSERLRDEQYF. The J gene is TRBJ2-7, the V gene TRBV2; D is undetermined. The CDR3 spans 13 residues. Germline CDR1 reads SNHLY; CDR2 reads FYNNEI. Trimming pared 2 bases from V and 5 bases from J, leaving 10 bases between.

The chain combines TRBV16 with TRBJ2-5; D not certain. Trimming stripped 4 bases from V and 4 bases from J, with 4 bases between. Germline CDR1 reads KGHSY; CDR2 reads FQNENV. The CDR3 has 11 amino acids. The CDR3: CASSLGETQYF. In nucleotides, the CDR3 is TGTGCCAGCAGCCTCGGAGAGACCCAGTACTTC.

The J gene is TRBJ2-1, the V gene TRBV23-1, with D possibly TRBD1 on 6 matching bases. TRBV23-1 is an ORF; its function is uncertain. V lost 0 bases, J lost 5 bases, and 8 bases lay in between. The CDR3 spans 14 residues. The CDR3 loop reads CASSQSRGDNEQFF. In DNA form, the CDR3 reads TGCGCCAGCAGTCAATCCAGGGGTGACAATGAGCAGTTCTTC.

The rearrangement uses TRBV28 and TRBJ1-5; 7 bases match TRBD1. V dropped 8 bases and J dropped 0; count of bases not matched to a gene: 4. CDR1 is MDHEN and CDR2 is SYDVKM in the germline V gene. The CDR3 runs to 14 residues. CDR3 coding DNA: TGTGCCAGCGCAGGGGGGTATAGCAATCAGCCCCAGCATTTT. Protein: CASAGGYSNQPQHF.

This clone came up once. The chain has TRBV28 and TRBJ1-6, with TRBD1 as a possible D gene (5 bases). Looked up from germline, CDR1 is MDHEN and CDR2 is SYDVKM. The CDR3 is made up of 15 amino acids. The germline V and J ends were trimmed by 6 bases and 7 bases, with 16 bases remaining between them. The CDR3 DNA reads TGTGCCAGCAGCCTGGACGGGGAGGGGAATTCACCCCTCCACTTT. Translated, it gives CASSLDGEGNSPLHF.

The rearrangement uses TRBV20-1 and TRBJ2-7; D perhaps matches TRBD2 (5 bases). Germline V gene data show CDR1 as DFQATT and CDR2 as SNEGSKA (reference sequence). Trimming left V 0 bases short and J 12 bases short, with 12 bases between. The CDR3 runs to 11 residues. The CDR3: CSARDIRRAYF. The DNA of the CDR3 is TGCAGTGCTAGAGATATCCGGCGGGCGTACTTC.

The V gene is TRBV19, the J gene TRBJ2-7, with D possibly being TRBD2 (6 bases). Germline CDR1 LNHDA, CDR2 SQIVND (reference sequence). V lost 8 bases, J lost 0 bases, and 14 bases lay in between. The CDR3 length is 14 residues. CDR3 bases: TGTGCCAGTGCGGATGGGGGGTCCTCCTACGAGCAGTACTTC. It is translated as CASADGGSSYEQYF.

The V gene is TRBV7-9, the J gene TRBJ2-3; 8 bases fit TRBD2. Germline CDR1 is SEHNR and CDR2 is FQNEAQ (reference sequence). V dropped 5 bases and J dropped 0; count of bases not matched to a gene: 4. There are 15 residues in the CDR3. The CDR3 DNA sequence: TGTGCCAGCAGCCTTAGCGGGACTAGCACAGATACGCAGTATTTT. This sequence encodes CASSLSGTSTDTQYF.

This chain links TRBV5-4 with TRBJ1-3; 10 nucleotides align to TRBD1. Trimming at V came to 5 bases and at J to 2 bases, leaving 4 bases not matched to a gene. Looked up from germline, CDR1 is SGHNT and CDR2 is YYREEE (reference sequence). The CDR3 length is 15 residues. This CDR3 reads CASRRGTGAGNTIYF. CDR3 DNA sequence: TGTGCCAGCAGACGAGGGACAGGGGCTGGAAACACCATATATTTT.

This clone was observed a few times. This chain links TRBV5-8 with TRBJ1-5; 8 positions match TRBD1. V lost 5 bases to trimming and J lost 4 bases; unmatched junction nucleotides: 8. Germline CDR1 reads SGHTS; CDR2 reads YDEGEE. This CDR3 has 15 residues. As DNA, the CDR3 is TGTGCCAGCAGAGATGGACAGGGTCATAATCAGCCCCAGCATTTT. Translated, it gives CASRDGQGHNQPQHF.

A note on this clone: Since a far larger clone is one base different, this is likely a read error. The chain uses TRBV5-4 and TRBJ1-1; a possible D gene is TRBD1 (6 bases). Germline V gene lookup returns CDR1 SGHNT and CDR2 YYREEE (reference sequence). V was cut by 4 bases and J by 8 bases, with 21 bases left in between. The CDR3 is made up of 15 amino acids. The CDR3 sequence is CASSQGPGGLAEAFF. CDR3 DNA: TGTGCCAGCAGCCAAGGCCCGGGGGGCCTCGCGGAAGCTTTCTTT.

The chain recombines TRBV7-9 with TRBJ2-7; D ambiguous. CDR1 SEHNR and CDR2 FQNEAQ come from the germline V gene (reference sequence). V was pared by 2 bases and J by 9 bases, with 11 bases between. The CDR3 covers 12 residues. The DNA for the CDR3 is TGTGCCAGCAGCTTATCCTCCCTGAGGCAGTACTTC. Protein: CASSLSSLRQYF.

This clone has a single count. The chain joins TRBV14 to TRBJ2-1; 10 nucleotides align to TRBD2. The V gene's germline CDR1 is SGHDN and CDR2 FVKESK. CDR3 size: 14 residues. V trimming: 7 bases; J trimming: 1 base; junction bases outside the gene matches: 1. DNA of the CDR3: TGTGCCAGCAAAGCGGGGGGGTCCTACAATGAGCAGTTCTTC. Amino acids: CASKAGGSYNEQFF.

The V and J genes are TRBV6-1 and TRBJ2-7, with TRBD2 matching 11 bases. The CDR3 is made up of 14 amino acids. The V gene end was trimmed by 9 bases and the J gene end by 3 bases; junction bases not matched to a gene: 7. Germline V gene sequence: CDR1 MNHNS, CDR2 SASEGT. The CDR3 DNA reads TGTGCCAGTGAGGGGACTAGCGGTTTCTACGAGCAGTACTTC. Translating it yields CASEGTSGFYEQYF.

This clone was seen once. This chain links TRBV7-2 with TRBJ2-1; tentatively, D is TRBD1 (6 bases). CDR1 is SGHTA, CDR2 FQGNSA, per germline. V gave up 1 base and J gave up 6 bases, with 13 bases separating them. The CDR3 extends over 15 amino acids. The CDR3 protein is CASSLEGGRRNEQFF. Here the CDR3 DNA reads TGTGCCAGCAGCTTAGAAGGGGGTCGGCGCAATGAGCAGTTCTTC. The full variable domain, with the rest looked up from reference TRBV7-2 and TRBJ2-1, is GAGVSQSPSNKVTEKGKDVELRCDPISGHTALYWYRQSLGQGLEFLIYFQGNSAPDKSGLPSDRFSAERTGGSVSTLTIQRTQQEDSAVYLCASSLEGGRRNEQFFGPGTRLTVL.

CDR3 sequence: CASSPFEGEGYEQYF. In nucleotides, the CDR3 is TGTGCCAGCAGCCCGTTCGAGGGAGAAGGTTACGAGCAGTACTTC. The chain recombines TRBV6-1 with TRBJ2-7; the D gene is possibly TRBD2 (5 bases). This CDR3 spans 15 amino acids. V dropped 6 bases and J dropped 4 bases, with 19 bases sitting between them. CDR1 and CDR2 from the germline V gene are MNHNS and SASEGT.

This clone was seen only once. Distinct nucleotide sequences in the sample also encode this CDR3. This chain joins TRBV30 and TRBJ1-5; TRBD1 matches at 8 bases. With 1 base clipped from V and 6 bases from J, the junction kept 2 bases outside the gene matches. Per the germline V gene, CDR1 is GTSNPN and CDR2 is SVGIG (reference sequence). The CDR3 has 13 amino acids. The CDR3 region is CAWSAQGGQPQHF. In DNA form, the CDR3 reads TGTGCCTGGAGTGCACAGGGGGGTCAGCCCCAGCATTTT.

The J gene is TRBJ1-1, the V gene TRBV29-1, with a possible D match to TRBD1 (6 bases). CDR3 length: 14 amino acids. Germline CDR1 SQVTM, CDR2 ANQGSEA. V shed 4 bases and J shed 1 base, with 13 bases lying between them. CDR3 sequence reads: CSVVRTVPNTEAFF. In nucleotides, the CDR3 is TGCAGCGTTGTTAGGACAGTCCCGAACACTGAAGCTTTCTTT.

This sequence joins TRBV28 and TRBJ2-7, with 7 positions matching TRBD1. Germline lookup yields CDR1 MDHEN and CDR2 SYDVKM. This CDR3 has 15 amino acids. The J segment lost 4 bases and the V segment lost 2 bases, leaving 8 bases of the junction unmatched. CDR3 loop: CASSLEGQFRYEQYF. In DNA, the CDR3 is TGTGCCAGCAGTTTAGAGGGACAGTTCCGATACGAGCAGTACTTC.

The chain uses TRBV6-6 and TRBJ2-7; D gene ambiguous. Germline CDR1 reads MNHNY; CDR2 reads SVGAGI (reference sequence). The CDR3 length is 14 residues. Trimming pared 5 bases from V and 2 bases from J, leaving 13 bases between. The CDR3 loop reads CASSQDKRAYEQYF. The CDR3 DNA is TGTGCCAGCAGTCAAGATAAAAGAGCCTACGAGCAGTACTTC.

The V and J genes are TRBV6-1 and TRBJ2-5; 14 bases are shared with TRBD2. Germline CDR1 is MNHNS and CDR2 is SASEGT. V lost 3 bases and J lost 6; bases outside the gene matches: 6. The CDR3 is 16 residues long. CDR3 coding DNA: TGTGCCAGCAGTGACCAGACTAGCGGGAGGGCGAAGACCCAGTACTTC. Residues: CASSDQTSGRAKTQYF.